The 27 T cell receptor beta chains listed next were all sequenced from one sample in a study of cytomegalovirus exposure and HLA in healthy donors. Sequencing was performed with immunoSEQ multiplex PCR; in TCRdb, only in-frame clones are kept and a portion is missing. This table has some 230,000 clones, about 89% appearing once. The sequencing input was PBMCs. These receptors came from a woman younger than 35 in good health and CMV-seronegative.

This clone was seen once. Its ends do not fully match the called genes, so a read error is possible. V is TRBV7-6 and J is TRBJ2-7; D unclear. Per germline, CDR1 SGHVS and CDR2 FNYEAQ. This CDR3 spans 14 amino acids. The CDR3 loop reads CASTLSPNTYEQYF. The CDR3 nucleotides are TGTGCCAGCACCTTAAGCCCCAATACCTACGAGCAGTACTTC.

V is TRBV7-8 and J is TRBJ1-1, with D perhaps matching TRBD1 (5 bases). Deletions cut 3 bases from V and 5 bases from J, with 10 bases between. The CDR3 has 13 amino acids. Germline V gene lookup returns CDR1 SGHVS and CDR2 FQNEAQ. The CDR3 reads CASSFNQGTEAFF. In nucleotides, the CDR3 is TGTGCCAGCAGCTTCAATCAGGGAACTGAAGCTTTCTTT.

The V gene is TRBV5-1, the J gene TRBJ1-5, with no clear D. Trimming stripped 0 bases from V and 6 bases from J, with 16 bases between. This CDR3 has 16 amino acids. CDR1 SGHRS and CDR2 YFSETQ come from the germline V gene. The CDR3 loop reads CASSLGFGIEGQPQHF. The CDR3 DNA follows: TGCGCCAGCAGCTTGGGTTTCGGGATCGAAGGTCAGCCCCAGCATTTT.

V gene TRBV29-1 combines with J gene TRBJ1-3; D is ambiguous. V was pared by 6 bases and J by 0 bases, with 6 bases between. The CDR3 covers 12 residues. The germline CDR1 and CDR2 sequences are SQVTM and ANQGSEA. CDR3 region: CSVEGSGNTIYF. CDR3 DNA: TGCAGCGTCGAGGGCTCTGGAAACACCATATATTTT.

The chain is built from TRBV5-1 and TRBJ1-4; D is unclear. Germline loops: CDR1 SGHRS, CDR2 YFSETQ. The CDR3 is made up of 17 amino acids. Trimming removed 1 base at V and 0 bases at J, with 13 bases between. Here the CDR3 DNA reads TGCGCCAGCAGCTTGAGGGAGCCGATAGCAACTAATGAAAAACTGTTTTTT. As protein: CASSLREPIATNEKLFF.

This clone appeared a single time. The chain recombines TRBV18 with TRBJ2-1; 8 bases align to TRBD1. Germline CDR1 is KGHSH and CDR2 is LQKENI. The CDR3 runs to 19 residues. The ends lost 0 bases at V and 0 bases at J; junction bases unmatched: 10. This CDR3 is CASSPPPGGIRISYNEQFF. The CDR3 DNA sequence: TGTGCCAGCTCACCACCCCCAGGGGGCATACGTATCTCCTACAATGAGCAGTTCTTC.

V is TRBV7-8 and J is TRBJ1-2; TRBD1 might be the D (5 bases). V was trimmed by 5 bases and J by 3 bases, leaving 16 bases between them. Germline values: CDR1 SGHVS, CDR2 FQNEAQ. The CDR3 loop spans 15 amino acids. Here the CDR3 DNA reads TGTGCCAGCAGCCCCCACGGTGGGGCGGACTATGGCTACACCTTC. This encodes CASSPHGGADYGYTF.

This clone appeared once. Here the CDR3 DNA reads TGTGCCTGGGCTAGTGACGCGAACACCGGGGAGCTGTTTTTT. Translated: CAWASDANTGELFF. This sequence joins TRBV30 and TRBJ2-2; D is unresolved. This CDR3 is 14 amino acids long. The V gene lost 5 bases and the J gene lost 0 bases, with 10 bases spanning the gap. Germline V gene sequence: CDR1 GTSNPN, CDR2 SVGIG (reference sequence).

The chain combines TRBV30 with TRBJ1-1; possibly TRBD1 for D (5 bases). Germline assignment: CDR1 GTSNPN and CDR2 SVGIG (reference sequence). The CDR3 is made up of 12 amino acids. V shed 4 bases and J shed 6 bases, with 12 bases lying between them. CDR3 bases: TGTGCCTGGATGAGTGGGGGGTCTGAAGCTTTCTTT. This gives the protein CAWMSGGSEAFF.

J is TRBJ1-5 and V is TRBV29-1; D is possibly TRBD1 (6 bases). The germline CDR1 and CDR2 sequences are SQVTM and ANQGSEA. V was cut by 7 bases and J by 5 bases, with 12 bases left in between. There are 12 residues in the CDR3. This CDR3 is CSAGQQDQPQHF. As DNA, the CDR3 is TGCAGCGCTGGACAGCAGGATCAGCCCCAGCATTTT. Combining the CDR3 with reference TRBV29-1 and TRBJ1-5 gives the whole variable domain SAVISQKPSRDICQRGTSLTIQCQVDSQVTMMFWYRQQPGQSLTLIATANQGSEATYESGFVIDKFPISRPNLTFSTLTVSNMSPEDSSIYLCSAGQQDQPQHFGDGTRLSIL.

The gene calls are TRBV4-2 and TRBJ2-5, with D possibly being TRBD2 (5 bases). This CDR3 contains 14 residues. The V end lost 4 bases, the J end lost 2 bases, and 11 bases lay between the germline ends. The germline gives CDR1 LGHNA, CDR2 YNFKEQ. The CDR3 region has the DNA TGTGCCAGCAGCCCAAGGAGCGGACAAGAGACCCAGTACTTC. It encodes CASSPRSGQETQYF.

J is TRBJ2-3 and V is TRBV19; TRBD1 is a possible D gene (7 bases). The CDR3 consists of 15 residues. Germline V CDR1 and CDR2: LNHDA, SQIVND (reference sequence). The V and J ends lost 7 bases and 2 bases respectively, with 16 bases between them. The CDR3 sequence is CASTARGASTDTQYF. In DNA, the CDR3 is TGTGCCAGTACCGCCAGGGGGGCTTCCACAGATACGCAGTATTTT.

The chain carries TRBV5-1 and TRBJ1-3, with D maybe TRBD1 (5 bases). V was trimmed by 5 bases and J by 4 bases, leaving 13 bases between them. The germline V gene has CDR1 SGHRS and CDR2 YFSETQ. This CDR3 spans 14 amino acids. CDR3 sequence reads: CASSYDRVGNTIYF. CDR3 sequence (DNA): TGCGCCAGCAGTTACGACAGAGTCGGAAACACCATATATTTT.

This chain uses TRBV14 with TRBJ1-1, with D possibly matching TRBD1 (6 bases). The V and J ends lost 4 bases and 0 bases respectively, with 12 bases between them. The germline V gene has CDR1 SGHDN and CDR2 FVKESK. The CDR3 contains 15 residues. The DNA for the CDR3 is TGTGCCAGCAGCCGCGACAGGCTCATGAACACTGAAGCTTTCTTT. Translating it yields CASSRDRLMNTEAFF.

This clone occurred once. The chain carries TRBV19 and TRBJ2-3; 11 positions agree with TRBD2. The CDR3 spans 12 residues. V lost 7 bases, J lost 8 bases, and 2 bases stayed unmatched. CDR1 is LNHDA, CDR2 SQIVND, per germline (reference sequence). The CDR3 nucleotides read TGTGCCAGTATCGGGACTAGCGGTACGCAGTATTTT. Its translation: CASIGTSGTQYF.

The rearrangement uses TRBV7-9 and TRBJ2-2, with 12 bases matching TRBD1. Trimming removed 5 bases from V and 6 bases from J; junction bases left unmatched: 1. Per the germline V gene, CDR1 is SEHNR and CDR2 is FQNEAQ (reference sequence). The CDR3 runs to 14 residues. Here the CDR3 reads CASSGTGGPGELFF. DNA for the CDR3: TGTGCCAGCAGCGGGACAGGGGGCCCCGGGGAGCTGTTTTTT.

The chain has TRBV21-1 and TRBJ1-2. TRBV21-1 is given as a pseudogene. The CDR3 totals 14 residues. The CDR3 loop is CASKRHGANYGYTF. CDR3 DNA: TGTGCCAGCAAGAGGCACGGAGCTAACTATGGCTACACCTTC.

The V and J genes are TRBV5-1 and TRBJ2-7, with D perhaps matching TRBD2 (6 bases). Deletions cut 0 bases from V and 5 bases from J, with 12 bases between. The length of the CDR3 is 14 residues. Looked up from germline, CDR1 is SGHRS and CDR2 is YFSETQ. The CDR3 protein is CASSLGREPHEQYF. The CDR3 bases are TGCGCCAGCAGCTTGGGCCGGGAGCCCCACGAGCAGTACTTC.

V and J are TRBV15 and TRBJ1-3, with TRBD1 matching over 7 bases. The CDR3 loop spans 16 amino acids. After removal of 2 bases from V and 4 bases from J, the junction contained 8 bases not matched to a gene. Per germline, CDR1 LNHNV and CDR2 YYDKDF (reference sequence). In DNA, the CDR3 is TGTGCCACCAGCAGACCCCAGGGGGTAATCGGAAACACCATATATTTT. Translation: CATSRPQGVIGNTIYF.

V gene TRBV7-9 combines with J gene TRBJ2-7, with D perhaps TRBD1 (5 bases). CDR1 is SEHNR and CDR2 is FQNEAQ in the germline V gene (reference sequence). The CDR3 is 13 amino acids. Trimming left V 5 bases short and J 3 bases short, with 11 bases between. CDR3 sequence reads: CASSPGLVYEQYF. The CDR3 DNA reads TGTGCCAGCAGCCCAGGGCTGGTCTACGAGCAGTACTTC.

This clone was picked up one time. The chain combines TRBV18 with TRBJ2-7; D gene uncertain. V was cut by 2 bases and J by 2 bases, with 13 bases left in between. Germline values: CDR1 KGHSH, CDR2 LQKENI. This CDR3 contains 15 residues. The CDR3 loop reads CASSPGTGSPYEQYF. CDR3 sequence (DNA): TGTGCCAGCTCACCAGGTACGGGTTCGCCCTACGAGCAGTACTTC. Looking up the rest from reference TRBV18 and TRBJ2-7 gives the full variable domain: NAGVMQNPRHLVRRRGQEARLRCSPMKGHSHVYWYRQLPEEGLKFMVYLQKENIIDESGMPKERFSAEFPKEGPSILRIQQVVRGDSAAYFCASSPGTGSPYEQYFGPGTRLTVT.

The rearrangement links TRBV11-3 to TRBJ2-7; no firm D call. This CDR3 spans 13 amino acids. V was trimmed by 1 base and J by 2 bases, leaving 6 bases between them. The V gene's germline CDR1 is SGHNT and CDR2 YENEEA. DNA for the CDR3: TGTGCCAGCAGCTTAGCCCCCGCCTACGAGCAGTACTTC. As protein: CASSLAPAYEQYF.

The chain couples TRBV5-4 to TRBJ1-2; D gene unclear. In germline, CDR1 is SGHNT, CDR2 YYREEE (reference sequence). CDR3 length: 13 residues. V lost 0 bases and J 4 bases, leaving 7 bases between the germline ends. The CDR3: CASSLGPGYGYTF. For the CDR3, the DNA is TGTGCCAGCAGCTTGGGCCCGGGCTATGGCTACACCTTC.

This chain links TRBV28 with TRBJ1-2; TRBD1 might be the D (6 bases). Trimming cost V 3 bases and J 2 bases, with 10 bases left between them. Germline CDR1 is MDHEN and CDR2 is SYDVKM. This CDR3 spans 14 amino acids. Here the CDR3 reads CASSFEGVNYGYTF. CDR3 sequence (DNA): TGTGCCAGCAGTTTTGAGGGGGTGAACTATGGCTACACCTTC.

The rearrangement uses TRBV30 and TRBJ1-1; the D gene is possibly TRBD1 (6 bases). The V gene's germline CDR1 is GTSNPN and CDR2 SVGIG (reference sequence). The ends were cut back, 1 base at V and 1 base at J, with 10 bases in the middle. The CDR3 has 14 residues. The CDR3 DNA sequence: TGTGCCTGGAGTGGGGACATAGAGAACACTGAAGCTTTCTTT. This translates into CAWSGDIENTEAFF.

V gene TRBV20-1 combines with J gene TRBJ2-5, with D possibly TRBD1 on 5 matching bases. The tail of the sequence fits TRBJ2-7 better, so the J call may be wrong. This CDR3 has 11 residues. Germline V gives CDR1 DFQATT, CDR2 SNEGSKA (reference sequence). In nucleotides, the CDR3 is TGCAGTGCGCCGGACAACTACGAGCAGTACTTC. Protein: CSAPDNYEQYF.

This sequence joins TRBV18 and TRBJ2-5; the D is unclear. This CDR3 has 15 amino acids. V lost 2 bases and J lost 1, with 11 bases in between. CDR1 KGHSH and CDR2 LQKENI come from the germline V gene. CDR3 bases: TGTGCCAGCTCACCAGAATCCCGGTCCCAAGAGACCCAGTACTTC. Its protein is CASSPESRSQETQYF.